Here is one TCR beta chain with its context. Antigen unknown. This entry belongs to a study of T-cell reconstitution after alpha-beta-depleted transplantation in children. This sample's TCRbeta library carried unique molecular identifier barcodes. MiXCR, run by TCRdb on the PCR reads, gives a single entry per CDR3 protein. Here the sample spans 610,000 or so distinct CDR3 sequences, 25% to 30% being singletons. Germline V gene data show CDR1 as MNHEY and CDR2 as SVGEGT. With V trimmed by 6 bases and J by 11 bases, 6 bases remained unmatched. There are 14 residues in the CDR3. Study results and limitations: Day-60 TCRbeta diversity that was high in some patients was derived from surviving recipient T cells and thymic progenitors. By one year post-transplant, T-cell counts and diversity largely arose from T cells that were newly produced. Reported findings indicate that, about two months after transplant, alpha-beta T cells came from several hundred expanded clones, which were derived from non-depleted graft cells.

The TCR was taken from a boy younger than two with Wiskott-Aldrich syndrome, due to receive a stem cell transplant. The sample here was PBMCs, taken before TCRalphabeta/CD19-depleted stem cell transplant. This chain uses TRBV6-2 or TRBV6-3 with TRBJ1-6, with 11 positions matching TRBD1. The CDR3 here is CASRPGQGEAPLHF. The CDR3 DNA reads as TGTGCCAGCAGACCGGGACAGGGGGAGGCACCCCTCCACTTT.